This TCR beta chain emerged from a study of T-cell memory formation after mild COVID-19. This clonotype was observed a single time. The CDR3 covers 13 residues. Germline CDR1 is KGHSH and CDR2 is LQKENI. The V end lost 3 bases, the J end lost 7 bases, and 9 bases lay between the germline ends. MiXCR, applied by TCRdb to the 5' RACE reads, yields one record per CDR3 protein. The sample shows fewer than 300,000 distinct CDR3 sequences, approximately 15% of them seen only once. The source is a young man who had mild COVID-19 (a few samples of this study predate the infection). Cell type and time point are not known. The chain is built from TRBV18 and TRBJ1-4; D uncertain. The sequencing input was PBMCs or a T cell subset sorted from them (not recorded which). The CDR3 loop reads CASSPQTGEKLFF. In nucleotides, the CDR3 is TGTGCCAGCTCACCGCAGACTGGTGAAAAACTGTTTTTT.